Listed here are 9 T cell receptor beta chains from one sample, sequenced in a study of T cell changes during pregnancy in multiple sclerosis. Some clones are missing from TCRdb's copy, which holds only in-frame ones; the method was immunoSEQ multiplex PCR. Found here are about 52,000 clones, around 94% of them singletons; the top ten hold less than 0.4%. Sequences were derived from CD4+ T cells from peripheral blood mononuclear cells, sampled before pregnancy. These receptors were obtained from a female donor with multiple sclerosis, enrolled in a pregnancy study.

The gene calls are TRBV7-9 and TRBJ1-1; 7 nucleotides agree with TRBD1. CDR1 SEHNR and CDR2 FQNEAQ come from the germline V gene (reference sequence). The CDR3 spans 15 residues. Trimming removed 5 bases from V and 0 bases from J; junction bases left unmatched: 6. CDR3 protein: CASSTQQGMNTEAFF. The CDR3, as DNA: TGTGCCAGCAGCACCCAACAGGGGATGAACACTGAAGCTTTCTTT.

The chain is built from TRBV29-1 and TRBJ1-3; 8 bases fit TRBD1. V shed 4 bases, J shed 0 bases, and the junction held 2 bases outside the gene matches. Per the germline V gene, CDR1 is SQVTM and CDR2 is ANQGSEA. The CDR3 is 14 residues long. The CDR3 loop is CSVAGGSSGNTIYF. In nucleotides, the CDR3 is TGCAGCGTTGCAGGGGGCTCCTCTGGAAACACCATATATTTT.

The rearrangement uses TRBV6-5 and TRBJ2-2; the match to TRBD1 covers 8 bases. The J segment lost 4 bases and the V segment lost 7 bases, leaving 2 bases of the junction unmatched. This CDR3 is built from 13 residues. Germline V lookup: CDR1 MNHEY, CDR2 SVGAGI. This CDR3 is CASKDRGTGELFF. CDR3 bases: TGTGCCAGCAAAGACAGGGGCACCGGGGAGCTGTTTTTT.

The gene calls are TRBV7-2 and TRBJ2-5; possibly TRBD1 for D (6 bases). Trimming left V 6 bases short and J 2 bases short, with 10 bases between. Germline lookup yields CDR1 SGHTA and CDR2 FQGNSA. This CDR3 has 13 amino acids. The CDR3 DNA is TGTGCCAGCAGGGATACAGGGCAAGAGACCCAGTACTTC. This translates into CASRDTGQETQYF.

V usage is TRBV11-3 and J usage is TRBJ2-5; 9 positions match TRBD1. This CDR3 has 14 residues. V lost 4 bases, J lost 2 bases, and 2 bases stayed unmatched. Germline CDR1 SGHNT, CDR2 YENEEA. CDR3 amino acids: CASSSGQGQETQYF. CDR3 DNA sequence: TGTGCCAGCAGCTCCGGACAGGGGCAAGAGACCCAGTACTTC.

J is TRBJ1-1 and V is TRBV6-1, with 7 bases fitting TRBD1. The CDR3 has 14 amino acids. Germline assignment: CDR1 MNHNS and CDR2 SASEGT. J lost 6 bases, V lost 2 bases, and 6 bases had no gene match. The CDR3 spells CASSETLTGPEAFF. Written as DNA, the CDR3 is TGTGCCAGCAGTGAAACATTGACAGGGCCTGAAGCTTTCTTT.

The CDR3 DNA sequence: TGTGCCAGCAGTATGGGACAAGGACTAGCGGGAGGCCATGAGCAGTTCTTC. This sequence encodes CASSMGQGLAGGHEQFF. The chain employs TRBV28 and TRBJ2-1; 14 bases agree with TRBD2. The CDR3 consists of 17 residues. V shed 5 bases, J shed 8 bases, and the junction held 11 bases outside the gene matches. Germline V gives CDR1 MDHEN, CDR2 SYDVKM.

The chain links TRBV11-2 to TRBJ1-2, with TRBD1 matching over 11 bases. Unmatched junction bases numbered 8, after V lost 4 bases and J lost 4 bases. The CDR3 has 16 amino acids. Per germline, CDR1 SGHAT and CDR2 FQNNGV. CDR3 protein: CASSSPRGQGVYGYTF. The CDR3 coding sequence is TGTGCCAGCAGCTCTCCGAGGGGACAGGGGGTCTATGGCTACACCTTC.

This chain connects TRBV9 to TRBJ2-3, with TRBD2 as a possible D gene (7 bases). The V gene lost 1 base and the J gene lost 2 bases, with 14 bases spanning the gap. The CDR3 consists of 16 residues. Germline-derived CDR1 and CDR2 are SGDLS and YYNGEE. For the CDR3, the DNA is TGTGCCAGCAGCGTAAGGGGGGGACTCGTCACAGATACGCAGTATTTT. Translated, it gives CASSVRGGLVTDTQYF.